This TCR beta chain emerged from a study of long-term antiretroviral therapy in people with HIV. At the survey level, the v3.0 immunoSEQ assay was run. Profiled with immunoSEQ multiplex PCR; TCRdb holds only in-frame clones, not every one. The table includes about 17,000 clones, 79% detected once. Each HIV-infected participant was given treatment in the United States. This CDR3 has 15 amino acids. CDR1 is SEHNR, CDR2 FQNEAQ, per germline (reference sequence). V was cut by 1 base and J by 1 base, with 9 bases left in between. The origin of this receptor is a man in his thirties or forties with HIV. This chain links TRBV7-9 with TRBJ2-3, with D maybe TRBD2 (5 bases). This specimen was unsorted PBMCs, taken at the start of antiretroviral therapy. The CDR3 DNA sequence: TGTGCCAGCAGCTTAGGTAGCGACCGCACAGATACGCAGTATTTT. Its translation: CASSLGSDRTDTQYF. The full variable domain, completed using reference TRBV7-9 and TRBJ2-3, is DTGVSQNPRHKITKRGQNVTFRCDPISEHNRLYWYRQTLGQGPEFLTYFQNEAQLEKSRLLSDRFSAERPKGSFSTLEIQRTEQGDSAMYLCASSLGSDRTDTQYFGPGTRLTVL.